The entry below describes one TCR beta chain. This clonotype turned up a few times. The antigen it recognizes is unknown. No base quality values were provided; no much bigger clone lies one nucleotide off. Trimming costs V 2 bases and J 12 bases, and their ends lie 14 bases apart. The CDR3 has 12 amino acids, counting the end cysteine and phenylalanine. Only the CDR3 region is kept as DNA, spanning 36 bases read in frame from base 1. Taken from the germline V gene (reference sequence), the CDR1 and CDR2 loops are DFQATT and SNEGSKA. The study was a case-control design nested within a healthcare worker cohort in London, UK, with weekly nasopharyngeal swab PCR tests and blood sampling. Healthcare workers were enrolled in the week of the UK lockdown, from 23 to 31 March 2020, and were followed every week for up to roughly 16 weeks. The data originate from a study of early T cells in non-severe SARS-CoV-2 infection (dated by TCRdb to 2020 to 2023). With regard to the full study: Because TCR sequencing was done on bulk RNA from unsorted whole blood, the alpha and beta chains could not be paired.

What the work shows at the level of the full study, not this receptor alone: VDJdb matching was skewed toward anti-spike CD8 responses and likely underestimated virus-specific expansions by missing private and CD4 specificities.

The receptor library was made with 5' RACE. These reads were obtained on a NextSeq 500. Unique molecular identifiers were attached to individual cDNA molecules in the TCR library protocol so that sequencing error and PCR bias could be corrected. Both TCR alpha and beta chains were sequenced, and tight co-correlation was observed between alpha and beta sequence abundances in each sample. The authors' analysis ran thus. Decombinator V4 was used to annotate TCR sequences for V gene, J gene and CDR3. Expanded TCRs were defined as changing significantly between any two time points under a Poisson model with p below 0.0001. TCR abundances were normalised to the total number of TCRs sequenced per sample and expressed as counts per million. TRAV1-2 paired with TRAJ12, TRAJ20 or TRAJ33 defined MAIT TCRs, while TRAV10 paired with TRAJ18 defined iNKT TCRs. VDJdb, accessed 1 November 2021, was searched for CMV, EBV and SARS-CoV-2 annotated TCRs, with TCRs annotated for multiple antigens excluded. TCRdb redid the processing of the public reads, applying fastp at Q25 and MiXCR, and retained in-frame beta chains. Rows with one shared CDR3 protein collapse into an entry with the most common genes and DNA. The V and J calls come from TCRdb's annotation, not from the publication. Within this sample are around 67,000 distinct CDR3 sequences, with roughly 12% of them counted one time only. The leading ten clones occupy approximately 4.2% of the sample.

The V and J genes are TRBV20-1 and TRBJ1-5; too little of a D gene remains to name it. Specimen: whole blood. This receptor was taken from an adult who was a healthcare worker with PCR-confirmed SARS-CoV-2 infection or an uninfected control (not recorded which). CDR3 protein: CSARHPHEFQHF. In nucleotides, the sequence is TGCAGTGCTAGACACCCACACGAGTTCCAGCATTTT.